This TCR beta chain was recovered during a study of shared clonotypes between healthy human individuals. Study-wide context: With ages of 18 to 49, the donors were two women and a few men. Study-level findings and limits: Donor scarcity curtailed the genetic and exposure-history diversity represented herein.

A deep-level run was used for the assay. For every subset, genomic DNA was evenly distributed across several immunoSEQ plates. Profiling relied on immunoSEQ multiplex PCR, and the TCRdb table lists in-frame clones only, not all of them. The repertoire holds about half a million clones, with around 79% as singletons. As to this clone: As yet, its antigen is unknown.

The CDR3 totals 17 residues. CDR1 SGHTA and CDR2 FQGNSA come from the germline V gene. The V end was cut by 2 bases, the J end by 7 bases, with 21 bases between. The clonotype originates from a woman aged 40 to 49 in good health. Some clones in this sample may be carry-over from other donors' samples. Sequenced sample: PBMCs. V usage is TRBV7-2 and J usage is TRBJ2-1, with D tentatively TRBD1 (7 bases). This CDR3 is CASSLWPAGTAGNEQFF. CDR3 sequence (DNA): TGTGCCAGCAGCTTATGGCCGGCCGGGACAGCGGGTAATGAGCAGTTCTTC.